Presented here are 3 T cell receptor beta chains from one specimen sequenced in a study of T cells in tumors after PD-1 blockade. Using immunoSEQ multiplex PCR, the repertoire was profiled, and TCRdb retains in-frame clones only, with some absent. The data show about 20,000 clones, just under 80% seen once. Here the sequenced sample was PBMCs, taken before anti-PD-1 treatment. The receptor set was obtained from a human donor with basal cell carcinoma.

The J gene is TRBJ2-7, the V gene TRBV19; the D call may be TRBD1 or TRBD2 (6 bases each). Germline V gene lookup returns CDR1 LNHDA and CDR2 SQIVND (reference sequence). Deletions cut 6 bases from V and 5 bases from J, with 17 bases between. The CDR3 covers 14 residues. The CDR3 is CASRTVSGAHEQYF. In nucleotides, the CDR3 is TGTGCCAGTAGGACAGTTTCGGGGGCGCACGAGCAGTACTTC.

The chain uses TRBV28 and TRBJ2-5; 7 bases match TRBD2. V was pared by 2 bases and J by 1 base, with 7 bases of the junction left unmatched. Germline lookup yields CDR1 MDHEN and CDR2 SYDVKM. CDR3 length: 16 residues. The CDR3 reads CASSLGWEGIQETQYF. CDR3 sequence (DNA): TGTGCCAGCAGTTTAGGATGGGAGGGAATCCAAGAGACCCAGTACTTC.

This sequence joins TRBV7-7 and TRBJ2-3, with D unresolved. Germline assignment: CDR1 SSHAT and CDR2 FNYEAQ (reference sequence). V lost 1 base, J lost 1 base, and 6 bases lay in between. The CDR3 spans 14 residues. DNA of the CDR3: TGTGCCAGCAGCTTAGGGGCACGCACAGATACGCAGTATTTT. Translation gives CASSLGARTDTQYF. The whole variable domain, filled in from reference TRBV7-7 and TRBJ2-3, reads GAGVSQSPRYKVTKRGQDVTLRCDPISSHATLYWYQQALGQGPEFLTYFNYEAQPDKSGLPSDRFSAERPEGSISTLTIQRTEQRDSAMYRCASSLGARTDTQYFGPGTRLTVL.